The rows below give T cell receptor beta chains drawn from one sample of a study of lymphopenia after photon versus proton radiotherapy. Sequencing was performed with immunoSEQ multiplex PCR; in TCRdb, only in-frame clones are kept and a portion is missing. The table shows roughly 18,000 clones, with approximately 84% occurring only once. The sequenced sample was peripheral blood, obtained from a patient treated with photon-based radiotherapy. These receptors were collected from a woman aged 50 to 60 with pancreatic cancer. Each CDR3 is given with its conserved first and last residue. D genes are given only for firm matches. Size tells how often a clone was seen (once, few, many) or the class of an expanded clone, and some rows leave it out.

clone_size d_call j_call v_call cdr3_nt cdr3_aa
- - TRBJ1-2 TRBV5-1 TGCGCCAGCAACCAACGGGCAGCCGAGAATAGCTATGGCTACACCTTC CASNQRAAENSYGYTF
- - TRBJ1-5 TRBV28 TGTGCCAGCAGTCCGGGGGGGGGCAATCAGCCCCAGCATTTT CASSPGGGNQPQHF
- TRBD2 TRBJ2-1 TRBV7-3 TGTGCCAGCAGCCCCCAAGGGAGGGGAGCCATCCGAGACAATGAGCAGTTCTTC CASSPQGRGAIRDNEQFF
- TRBD1 TRBJ2-7 TRBV27 TGTGCCAGCAGTTTAGGACAGGGTTGGGAGCAGTACTTC CASSLGQGWEQYF
- - TRBJ1-4 TRBV5-6 TGTGCCAGCAGCTTGTCAAGGTTTGGAAATGAAAAACTGTTTTTT CASSLSRFGNEKLFF
- - TRBJ2-4 TRBV30 TGTGCCTGGAAGGAGGCACTAGCCAAAAACATTCAGTACTTC CAWKEALAKNIQYF
- TRBD1 TRBJ1-1 TRBV7-2 TGTGCCAGCAGCTTGGACGACAGGGGAAGAGCTGAAGCTTTCTTT CASSLDDRGRAEAFF
- TRBD2 TRBJ2-7 TRBV4-3 TGCGCCAGCAGCCAAGAGGCGGGGGGCTACGAGCAGTACTTC CASSQEAGGYEQYF
few - TRBJ2-1 TRBV5-1 TGCGCCAGCAGCTCCAGGGGTCATGAGCAGTTCTTC CASSSRGHEQFF
few - TRBJ2-4 TRBV19 TGTGCCAGTAGTTGGCAGAATGTGAAGATTCAGTACTTC CASSWQNVKIQYF
- - TRBJ2-1 TRBV2 TGTGCCAGCTGTGGGGACGGCTACAATGAGCAGTTCTTC CASCGDGYNEQFF
- - TRBJ2-7 TRBV7-2 TGTGCCAGCAGCTTAGGGCTGGGCGCCTACGAGCAGTACTTC CASSLGLGAYEQYF
- - TRBJ2-5 TRBV5-1 TGCGCCAGCAGCTTGACCGGTGAGACCCAGTACTTC CASSLTGETQYF
- TRBD2 TRBJ2-7 TRBV28 TGTGCCAGCAGTGTTAGCGGGAAGGGAACCTACGAGCAGTACTTC CASSVSGKGTYEQYF
- TRBD1 TRBJ2-7 TRBV29-1 TGCAGCGTACCACGAACAGGGGGGGAGCAGTACTTC CSVPRTGGEQYF
- - TRBJ2-7 TRBV5-4 TGTGCCAGCAGCTTGGACCCAGGGGCAGAAAACGAGCAGTACTTC CASSLDPGAENEQYF
- - TRBJ1-5 TRBV27 TGTGCCAGCAGTATTTTGTATAGCAATCAGCCCCAGCATTTT CASSILYSNQPQHF
- - TRBJ2-7 TRBV30 TGTGCCTGGAGTGTCTCTCACTCCTACGAGCAGTACTTC CAWSVSHSYEQYF
- TRBD1 TRBJ2-5 TRBV15 TGTGCCACCAGAGGACAGGGTTTGGGGACCCAGTACTTC CATRGQGLGTQYF
- - TRBJ2-6 TRBV6-1 - CASILGSGANVLTF
- - TRBJ2-7 TRBV28 TGTGCCAGCAGTTTGGACCCCGACCTGGGCGAGCAGTACTTC CASSLDPDLGEQYF
- TRBD2 TRBJ2-5 TRBV7-2 TGTGCCAGCAGCCAAGAAACTAGCGGGAACGTTTACTTC CASSQETSGNVYF
- TRBD2 TRBJ2-3 TRBV30 TGTGCCTGGAGTCTAGGGACTAGCGGGACCACAGATACGCAGTATTTT CAWSLGTSGTTDTQYF
- - TRBJ2-3 TRBV27 TGTGCCAGCAGGGACGGAGGGGGAGTTCCCTCGCAGTATTTT CASRDGGGVPSQYF
- - TRBJ2-1 TRBV18 TGTGCCAGCTCATTACCCGGGGCTGAGCAGTTCTTC CASSLPGAEQFF
- - TRBJ2-1 TRBV5-1 TGCGCCAGCAGCTTAAAGACGGCCAATGAGCAGTTCTTC CASSLKTANEQFF
few - TRBJ1-4 TRBV5-6 TGTGCCAGCAGCCGCCGTGGGACGAATAATGAAAAACTGTTTTTT CASSRRGTNNEKLFF
once - TRBJ2-7 TRBV7-9 TGTGCCAGCAGCTTAGCGGCGGGCCGAACCTACGAGCAGTACTTC CASSLAAGRTYEQYF
- - TRBJ1-2 TRBV19 TGTGCCAGTAGTGAGGGACATCCCTATGGCTACACCTTC CASSEGHPYGYTF
- - TRBJ2-1 TRBV4-3 TGCGCCAGCAGCCAGGGGGGACCATTAAGCTCCTACAATGAGCAGTTCTTC CASSQGGPLSSYNEQFF
- - TRBJ2-1 TRBV29-1 TGCAGCGCCGAAGGGAGGCCAGGGAAAATCAATGAGCAGTTCTTC CSAEGRPGKINEQFF
- - TRBJ2-2 TRBV11-3 TGTGCCAGCGGGACAGGGTTTTCGAGCGGGAGTACCGGGGAGCTGTTTTTT CASGTGFSSGSTGELFF
- TRBD1 TRBJ2-1 TRBV11-2 TGTGCCAGCAGCTTAGGTACCGGGACAGGGGGAATGAATGAGCAGTTCTTC CASSLGTGTGGMNEQFF
few TRBD2 TRBJ2-3 TRBV28 TGTGCCAGCAGTAGTAGGACTAGGAATACAGATACGCAGTATTTT CASSSRTRNTDTQYF
- TRBD2 TRBJ2-7 TRBV28 TGTGCCAGCAGTTTATCGGCTAGCGGGGGCCAGGAGCAGTACTTC CASSLSASGGQEQYF
- TRBD2 TRBJ2-7 TRBV9 TGTGCCAGCAGCGCCGGGACTAGCGGGAGCTACGAGCAGTACTTC CASSAGTSGSYEQYF
- TRBD1 TRBJ2-7 TRBV13 TGTGCCAGCAGCTTAGGACAGGGGGCAGGAAACGAGCAGTACTTC CASSLGQGAGNEQYF